This TCR beta chain was captured by sequencing in a study of T-cell reconstitution after alpha-beta-depleted transplantation in children. Trimming cost V 7 bases and J 5 bases, with 15 bases left between them. The germline V gene encodes CDR1 DFQATT and CDR2 SNEGSKA (reference sequence). The CDR3 has 12 amino acids. Only a few counts were recorded for this clonotype. During its preparation, the TCRbeta library received unique molecular identifiers. TCRdb redid the calling of the PCR reads with MiXCR, one entry per CDR3 protein. The data show around 600,000 distinct CDR3 sequences, over 9.5% seen once.

This chain links TRBV20-1 with TRBJ2-7; D is unresolved. This TCR was recovered from a human donor who donated a stem cell graft to a child with acute myeloid leukemia. The source was PBMCs from the stem cell graft donor, collected from the stem cell graft. The CDR3 reads CSGALRIDEQYF. The CDR3 bases are TGCAGTGGCGCGCTGAGGATCGACGAGCAGTACTTC.